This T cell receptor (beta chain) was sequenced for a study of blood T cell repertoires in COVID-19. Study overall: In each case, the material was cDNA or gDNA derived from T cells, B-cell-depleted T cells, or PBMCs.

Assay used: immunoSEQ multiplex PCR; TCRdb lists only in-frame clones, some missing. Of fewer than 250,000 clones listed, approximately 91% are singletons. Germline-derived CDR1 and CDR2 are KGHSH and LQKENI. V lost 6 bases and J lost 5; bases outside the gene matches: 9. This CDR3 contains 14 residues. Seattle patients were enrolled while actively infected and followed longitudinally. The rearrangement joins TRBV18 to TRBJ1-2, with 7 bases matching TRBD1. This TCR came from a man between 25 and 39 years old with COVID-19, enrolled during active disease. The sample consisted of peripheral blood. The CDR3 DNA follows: TGTGCCAGCTCGCCGTCCCGGGACAGTTATGGCTACACCTTC. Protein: CASSPSRDSYGYTF.